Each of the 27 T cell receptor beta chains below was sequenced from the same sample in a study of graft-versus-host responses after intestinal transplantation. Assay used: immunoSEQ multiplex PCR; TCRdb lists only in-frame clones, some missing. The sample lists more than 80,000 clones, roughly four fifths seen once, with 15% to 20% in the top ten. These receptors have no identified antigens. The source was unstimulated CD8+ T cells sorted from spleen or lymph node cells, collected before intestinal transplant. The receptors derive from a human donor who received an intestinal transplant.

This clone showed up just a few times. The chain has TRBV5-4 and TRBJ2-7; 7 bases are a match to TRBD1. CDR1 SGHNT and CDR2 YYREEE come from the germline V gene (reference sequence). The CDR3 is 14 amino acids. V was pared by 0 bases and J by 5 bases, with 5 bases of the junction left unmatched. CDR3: CASSLGHRGHEQYF. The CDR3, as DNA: TGTGCCAGCAGCTTGGGGCACAGGGGTCACGAGCAGTACTTC.

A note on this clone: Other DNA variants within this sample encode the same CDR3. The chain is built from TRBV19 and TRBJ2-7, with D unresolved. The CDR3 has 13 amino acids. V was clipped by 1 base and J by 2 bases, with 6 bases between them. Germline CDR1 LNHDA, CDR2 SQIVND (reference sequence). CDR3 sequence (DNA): TGTGCCAGTAGTATAGGGAGAACCTACGAGCAGTACTTC. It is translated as CASSIGRTYEQYF. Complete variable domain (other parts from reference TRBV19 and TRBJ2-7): DGGITQSPKYLFRKEGQNVTLSCEQNLNHDAMYWYRQDPGQGLRLIYYSQIVNDFQKGDIAEGYSVSREKKESFPLTVTSAQKNPTAFYLCASSIGRTYEQYFGPGTRLTVT.

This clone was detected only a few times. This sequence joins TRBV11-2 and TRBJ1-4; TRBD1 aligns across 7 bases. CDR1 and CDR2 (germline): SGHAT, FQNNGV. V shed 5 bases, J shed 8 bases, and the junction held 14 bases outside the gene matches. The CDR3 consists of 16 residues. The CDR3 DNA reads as TGTGCCAGCAGCCTTCCAGGGGGTGGACGCTTCGAAAAACTGTTTTTT. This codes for CASSLPGGGRFEKLFF.

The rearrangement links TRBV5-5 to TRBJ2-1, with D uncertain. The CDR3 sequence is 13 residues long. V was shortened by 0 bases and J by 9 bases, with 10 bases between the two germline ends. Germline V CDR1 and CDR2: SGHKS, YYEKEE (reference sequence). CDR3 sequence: CASSLERPGEQFF. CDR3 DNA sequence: TGTGCCAGCAGCTTGGAGAGGCCGGGTGAGCAGTTCTTC.

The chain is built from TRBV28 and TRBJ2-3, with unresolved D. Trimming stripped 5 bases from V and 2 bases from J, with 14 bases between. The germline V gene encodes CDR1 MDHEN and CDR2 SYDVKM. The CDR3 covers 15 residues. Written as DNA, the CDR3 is TGTGCCAGCAGTACCCCCGAGGACCCCACAGATACGCAGTATTTT. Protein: CASSTPEDPTDTQYF.

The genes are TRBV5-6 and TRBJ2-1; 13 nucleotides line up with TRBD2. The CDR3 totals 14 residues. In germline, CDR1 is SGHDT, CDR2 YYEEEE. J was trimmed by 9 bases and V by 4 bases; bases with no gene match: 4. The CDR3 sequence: CASSHRLAGGEQFF. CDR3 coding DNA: TGTGCCAGCAGCCACAGACTAGCGGGAGGTGAGCAGTTCTTC.

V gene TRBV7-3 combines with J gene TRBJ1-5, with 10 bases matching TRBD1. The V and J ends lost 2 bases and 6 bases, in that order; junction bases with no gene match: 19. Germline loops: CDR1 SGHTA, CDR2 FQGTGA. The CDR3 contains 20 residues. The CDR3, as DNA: TGTGCCAGCAGCTTACCGGATAGACAGGGGGCGAAGGTAAAATCTCAGCCCCAGCATTTT. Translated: CASSLPDRQGAKVKSQPQHF.

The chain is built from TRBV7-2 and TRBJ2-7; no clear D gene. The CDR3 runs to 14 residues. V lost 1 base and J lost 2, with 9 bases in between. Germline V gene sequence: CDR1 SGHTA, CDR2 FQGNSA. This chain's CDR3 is CASSLVYWTYEQYF. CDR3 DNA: TGTGCCAGCAGCTTAGTTTACTGGACCTACGAGCAGTACTTC.

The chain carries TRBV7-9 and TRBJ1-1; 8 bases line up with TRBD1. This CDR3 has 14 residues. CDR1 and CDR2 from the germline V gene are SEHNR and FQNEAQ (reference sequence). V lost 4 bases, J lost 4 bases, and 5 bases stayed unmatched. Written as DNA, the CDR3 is TGTGCCAGCAGCTGGACAGGGTCTACCACTGAAGCTTTCTTT. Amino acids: CASSWTGSTTEAFF. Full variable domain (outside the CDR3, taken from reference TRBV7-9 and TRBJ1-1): DTGVSQNPRHKITKRGQNVTFRCDPISEHNRLYWYRQTLGQGPEFLTYFQNEAQLEKSRLLSDRFSAERPKGSFSTLEIQRTEQGDSAMYLCASSWTGSTTEAFFGQGTRLTVV.

The CDR3 spells CASSSSTSLQLEETQYF. The CDR3 DNA reads as TGTGCCAGCAGTTCCTCAACTAGCTTACAGCTGGAGGAGACCCAGTACTTC. The rearrangement joins TRBV28 to TRBJ2-5; weak D call: TRBD2 (6 bases). Looked up from germline, CDR1 is MDHEN and CDR2 is SYDVKM. CDR3 length: 17 amino acids. V was pared by 4 bases and J by 5 bases, with 23 bases between.

CDR3 nucleotide sequence: TGTGCCAGCAGGCCCCCCACCAGAGGCTACACCTTC. Protein product: CASRPPTRGYTF. This sequence joins TRBV7-9 and TRBJ1-2; no clear D gene. The ends were cut back, 6 bases at V and 8 bases at J, with 13 bases in the middle. Per the germline V gene, CDR1 is SEHNR and CDR2 is FQNEAQ (reference sequence). The CDR3 loop spans 12 amino acids.

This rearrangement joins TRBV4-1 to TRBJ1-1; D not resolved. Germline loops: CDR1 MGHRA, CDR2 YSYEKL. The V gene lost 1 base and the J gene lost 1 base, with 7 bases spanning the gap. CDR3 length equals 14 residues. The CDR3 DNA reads TGCGCCAGCAGCCAAGCACAGAAGAACACTGAAGCTTTCTTT. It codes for CASSQAQKNTEAFF.

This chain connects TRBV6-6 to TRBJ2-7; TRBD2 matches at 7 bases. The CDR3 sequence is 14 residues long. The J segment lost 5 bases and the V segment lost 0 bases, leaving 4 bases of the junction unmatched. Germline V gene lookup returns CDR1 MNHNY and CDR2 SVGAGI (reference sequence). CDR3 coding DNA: TGTGCCAGCAGTTACTCCCGACTAGCAAACGAGCAGTACTTC. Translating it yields CASSYSRLANEQYF.

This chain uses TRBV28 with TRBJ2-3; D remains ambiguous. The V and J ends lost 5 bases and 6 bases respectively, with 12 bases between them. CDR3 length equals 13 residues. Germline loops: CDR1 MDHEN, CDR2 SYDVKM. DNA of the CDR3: TGTGCCAGCAGTCCCCCAACCCACGATACGCAGTATTTT. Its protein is CASSPPTHDTQYF.

CDR3 DNA sequence: TGTGCCAGCAGCTCGGAGGGGGTAGGCTACGAGCAGTACTTC. Its translation is CASSSEGVGYEQYF. The V call is TRBV5-4, the J call TRBJ2-7, with D perhaps given as TRBD1 or TRBD2 (6 bases each). The CDR3 is 14 amino acids. V was shortened by 3 bases and J by 3 bases, with 13 bases between the two germline ends. Germline V gene lookup returns CDR1 SGHNT and CDR2 YYREEE (reference sequence). The full variable domain, its missing parts supplied by reference TRBV5-4 and TRBJ2-7, is ETGVTQSPTHLIKTRGQQVTLRCSSQSGHNTVSWYQQALGQGPQFIFQYYREEENGRGNFPPRFSGLQFPNYSSELNVNALELDDSALYLCASSSEGVGYEQYFGPGTRLTVT.

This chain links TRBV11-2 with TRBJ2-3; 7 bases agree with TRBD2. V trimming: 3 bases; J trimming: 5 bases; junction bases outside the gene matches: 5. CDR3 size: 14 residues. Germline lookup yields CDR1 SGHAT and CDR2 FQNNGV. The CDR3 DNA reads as TGTGCCAGCAGCTTGCGAGCGGGGAAAGATACGCAGTATTTT. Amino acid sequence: CASSLRAGKDTQYF.

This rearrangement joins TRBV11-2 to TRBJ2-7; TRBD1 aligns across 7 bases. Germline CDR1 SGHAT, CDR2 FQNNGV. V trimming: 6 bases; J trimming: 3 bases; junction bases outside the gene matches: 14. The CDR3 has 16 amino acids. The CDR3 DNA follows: TGTGCCAGCAGTCTAGAGGGGGCAGGGGGATACTACGAGCAGTACTTC. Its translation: CASSLEGAGGYYEQYF. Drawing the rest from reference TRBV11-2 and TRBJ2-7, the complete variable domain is EAGVAQSPRYKIIEKRQSVAFWCNPISGHATLYWYQQILGQGPKLLIQFQNNGVVDDSQLPKDRFSAERLKGVDSTLKIQPAKLEDSAVYLCASSLEGAGGYYEQYFGPGTRLTVT.

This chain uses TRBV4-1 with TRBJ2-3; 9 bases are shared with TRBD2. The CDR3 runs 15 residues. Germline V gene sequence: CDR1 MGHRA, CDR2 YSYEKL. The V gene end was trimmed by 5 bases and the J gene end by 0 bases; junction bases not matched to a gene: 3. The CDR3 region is CASSTSGRSTDTQYF. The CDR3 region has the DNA TGCGCCAGCAGCACTAGCGGGCGGAGCACAGATACGCAGTATTTT.

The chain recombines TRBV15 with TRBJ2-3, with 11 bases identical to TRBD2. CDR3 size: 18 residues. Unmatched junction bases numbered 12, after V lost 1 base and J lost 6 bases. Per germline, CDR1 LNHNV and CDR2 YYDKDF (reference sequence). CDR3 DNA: TGTGCCACCAGCAGAGCCCCGGGACTAGCGGAGAGCAGGGATACGCAGTATTTT. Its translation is CATSRAPGLAESRDTQYF.

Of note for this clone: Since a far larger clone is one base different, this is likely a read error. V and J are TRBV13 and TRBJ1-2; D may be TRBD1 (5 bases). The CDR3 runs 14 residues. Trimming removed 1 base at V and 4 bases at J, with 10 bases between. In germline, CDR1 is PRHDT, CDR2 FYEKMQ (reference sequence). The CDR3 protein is CASSLVQGLYGYTF. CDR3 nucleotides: TGTGCCAGCAGCTTAGTGCAGGGACTCTATGGCTACACCTTC.

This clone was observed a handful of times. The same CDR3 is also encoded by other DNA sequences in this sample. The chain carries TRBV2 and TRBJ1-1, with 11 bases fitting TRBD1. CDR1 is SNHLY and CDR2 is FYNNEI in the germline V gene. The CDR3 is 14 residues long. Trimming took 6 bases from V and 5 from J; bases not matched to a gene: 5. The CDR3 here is CASRGTGGFTEAFF. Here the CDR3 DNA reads TGTGCCAGCAGAGGGACAGGGGGATTTACTGAAGCTTTCTTT.

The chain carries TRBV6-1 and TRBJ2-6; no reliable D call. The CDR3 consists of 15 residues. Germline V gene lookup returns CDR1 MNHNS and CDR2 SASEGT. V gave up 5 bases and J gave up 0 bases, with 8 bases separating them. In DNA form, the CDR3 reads TGTGCCAGCAGTTTGGACCTCTCTGGGGCCAACGTCCTGACTTTC. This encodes CASSLDLSGANVLTF.

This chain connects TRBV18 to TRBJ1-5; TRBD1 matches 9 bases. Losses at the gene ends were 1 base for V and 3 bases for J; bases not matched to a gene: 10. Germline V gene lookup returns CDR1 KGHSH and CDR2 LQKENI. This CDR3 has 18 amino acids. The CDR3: CASSPHAPGQGTNQPQHF. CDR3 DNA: TGTGCCAGCTCACCACACGCCCCGGGACAGGGAACCAATCAGCCCCAGCATTTT.

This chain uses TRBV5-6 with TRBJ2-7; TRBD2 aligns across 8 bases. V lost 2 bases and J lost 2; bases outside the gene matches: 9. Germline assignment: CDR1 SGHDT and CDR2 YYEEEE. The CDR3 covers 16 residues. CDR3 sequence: CASSFVGTSPAYEQYF. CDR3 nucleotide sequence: TGTGCCAGCAGCTTTGTGGGGACTAGTCCTGCCTACGAGCAGTACTTC. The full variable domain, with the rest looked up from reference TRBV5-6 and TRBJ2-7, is DAGVTQSPTHLIKTRGQQVTLRCSPKSGHDTVSWYQQALGQGPQFIFQYYEEEERQRGNFPDRFSGHQFPNYSSELNVNALLLGDSALYLCASSFVGTSPAYEQYFGPGTRLTVT.

CDR3 sequence reads: CASSSGLAGVQETQYF. The CDR3 DNA is TGCGCCAGCAGCAGCGGACTAGCGGGGGTCCAAGAGACCCAGTACTTC. The chain couples TRBV5-1 to TRBJ2-5; 13 bases agree with TRBD2. The germline gives CDR1 SGHRS, CDR2 YFSETQ. The V and J ends lost 4 bases and 1 base, in that order; junction bases with no gene match: 4. The CDR3 length is 16 residues.

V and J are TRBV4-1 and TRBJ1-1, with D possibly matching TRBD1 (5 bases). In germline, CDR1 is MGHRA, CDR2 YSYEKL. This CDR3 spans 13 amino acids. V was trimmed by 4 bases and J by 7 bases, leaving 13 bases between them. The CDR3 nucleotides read TGCGCCAGCAGCCTCAAAATGGGGGGTGAAGCTTTCTTT. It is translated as CASSLKMGGEAFF.

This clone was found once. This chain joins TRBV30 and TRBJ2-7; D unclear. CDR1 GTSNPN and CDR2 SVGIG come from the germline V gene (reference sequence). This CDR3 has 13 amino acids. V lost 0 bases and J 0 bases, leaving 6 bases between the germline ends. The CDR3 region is CAWSVVDSYEQYF. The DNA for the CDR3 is TGTGCCTGGAGTGTTGTAGACTCCTACGAGCAGTACTTC.